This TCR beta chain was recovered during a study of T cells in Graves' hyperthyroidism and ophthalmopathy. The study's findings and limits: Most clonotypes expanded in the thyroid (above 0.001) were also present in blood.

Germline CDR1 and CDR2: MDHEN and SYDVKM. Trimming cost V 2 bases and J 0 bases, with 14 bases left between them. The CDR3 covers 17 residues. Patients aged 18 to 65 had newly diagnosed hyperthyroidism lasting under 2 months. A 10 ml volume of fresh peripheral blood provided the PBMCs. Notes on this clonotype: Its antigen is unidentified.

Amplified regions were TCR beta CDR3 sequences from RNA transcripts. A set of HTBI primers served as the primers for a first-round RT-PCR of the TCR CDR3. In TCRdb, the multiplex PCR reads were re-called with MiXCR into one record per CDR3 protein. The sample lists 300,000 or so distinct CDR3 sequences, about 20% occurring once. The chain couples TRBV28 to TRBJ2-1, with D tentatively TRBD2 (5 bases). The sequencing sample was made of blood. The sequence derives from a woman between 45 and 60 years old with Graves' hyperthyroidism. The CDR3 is CASSLHTGISSYNEQFF. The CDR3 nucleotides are TGTGCCAGCAGTTTACACACGGGGATCAGCTCCTACAATGAGCAGTTCTTC.